Included here is one T cell receptor beta chain sequence, with context. Seattle's cohort entered during active infection and was followed longitudinally. These data come from a study of blood T cell repertoires in COVID-19. Study information: Material from acute and convalescent COVID-19 was sourced from the United States, Italy and Spain. Sources were T cells, B-cell-depleted T cells, or PBMCs; the material itself was cDNA or gDNA.

As processed by the authors: Estimation of nucleated cell counts relied on the amplification of reference gene primers. Some clones are missing from TCRdb's copy, which holds only in-frame ones; the method was immunoSEQ multiplex PCR. The V and J calls and the clone size are those of that table, but D and trimming were determined from the DNA. Here the sample spans around 270,000 clones, about 85% being singletons. The CDR3 contains 14 residues. CDR1 and CDR2 (germline): LGHDT, YNNKEL (reference sequence). V shed 4 bases and J shed 6 bases, with 15 bases lying between them. The genes are TRBV3-1 (or the pseudogene TRBV3-2) and TRBJ1-1; D uncertain. Sequenced: peripheral blood. This TCR was recovered from a human donor with COVID-19, enrolled during active disease. The donor label of this sample is uncertain. The DNA for the CDR3 is TGTGCCAGCAGCCCAGATGAGTGGCGGGCTGAAGCTTTCTTT. It translates to CASSPDEWRAEAFF.